One TCR beta chain is described in this entry. TCRdb's copy holds only in-frame clones and misses some; the assay was immunoSEQ multiplex PCR. The sample contains about 170,000 clones, approximately 86% of which appear only once. The data were taken from a study of blood T cell repertoires in COVID-19. This CDR3 contains 16 residues. The V gene end was trimmed by 0 bases and the J gene end by 2 bases; junction bases not matched to a gene: 3. Germline V gene data show CDR1 as SGDLS and CDR2 as YYNGEE. The clonotype originates from a woman over 75 with COVID-19, enrolled during active disease. Sequencing was done on a sample of peripheral blood. The V call is TRBV9, the J call TRBJ2-2; 8 bases line up with TRBD1. The CDR3 DNA reads as TGTGCCAGCAGCGTAGAGGGACAGGTCAACACCGGGGAGCTGTTTTTT. It codes for CASSVEGQVNTGELFF. Drawing the rest from reference TRBV9 and TRBJ2-2, the complete variable domain is DSGVTQTPKHLITATGQRVTLRCSPRSGDLSVYWYQQSLDQGLQFLIQYYNGEERAKGNILERFSAQQFPDLHSELNLSSLELGDSALYFCASSVEGQVNTGELFFGEGSRLTVL.